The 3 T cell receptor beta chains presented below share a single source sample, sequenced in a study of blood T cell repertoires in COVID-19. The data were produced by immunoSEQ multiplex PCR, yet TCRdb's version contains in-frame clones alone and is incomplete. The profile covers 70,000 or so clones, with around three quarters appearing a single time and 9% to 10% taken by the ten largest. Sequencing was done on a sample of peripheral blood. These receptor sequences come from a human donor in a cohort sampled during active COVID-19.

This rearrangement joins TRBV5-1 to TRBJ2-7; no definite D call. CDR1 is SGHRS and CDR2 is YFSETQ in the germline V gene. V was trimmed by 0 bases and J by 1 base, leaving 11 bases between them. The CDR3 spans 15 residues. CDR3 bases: TGCGCCAGCAGCTTGGGGTCGAGCGTTTCCTACGAGCAGTACTTC. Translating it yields CASSLGSSVSYEQYF.

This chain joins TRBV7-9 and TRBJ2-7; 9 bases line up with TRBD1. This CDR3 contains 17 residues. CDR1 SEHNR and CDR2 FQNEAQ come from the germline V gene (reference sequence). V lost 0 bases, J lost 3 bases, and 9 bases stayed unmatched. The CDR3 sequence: CASSLARGPDRGYEQYF. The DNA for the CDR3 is TGTGCCAGCAGCTTAGCTAGGGGTCCGGACAGGGGCTACGAGCAGTACTTC.

CDR3 sequence: CASSEGSGLLYEQFF. CDR3 bases: TGTGCCAGCAGTGAAGGTAGCGGGTTATTATATGAGCAGTTCTTC. The J gene is TRBJ2-1, the V gene TRBV2; 7 bases line up with TRBD2. Germline lookup yields CDR1 SNHLY and CDR2 FYNNEI. Trimming at V came to 1 base and at J to 8 bases, leaving 8 bases not matched to a gene. The CDR3 consists of 15 residues.